This TCR beta chain comes out of a study of T-cell reconstitution after alpha-beta-depleted transplantation in children. Ten or more counts support this clonotype. Its antigen remains unknown. Study-level points and caveats: Diversity and T-cell counts at one year after transplant derived mostly from new T cells. Two months or so post-transplant, alpha-beta T cells reportedly derived from several hundred expanded graft clones. In some patients, recipient T cells and intrathymic progenitors surviving conditioning explained high day-60 diversity.

During its preparation, the TCRbeta library received unique molecular identifiers. TCRdb passed the PCR reads through MiXCR, listing each CDR3 protein once. The sample shows 250,000 to 300,000 distinct CDR3 sequences, roughly 11% of them seen only once. The sequencing here drew on peripheral blood, taken 180 days after TCRalphabeta/CD19-depleted stem cell transplant. This sequence was found in a male patient aged 2 to 10 who had a stem cell transplant for chronic granulomatous disease, so the T cells may come from the graft donor.

The CDR3 loop reads CASTRQAPGETQYF. In DNA form, the CDR3 reads TGTGCCAGTACCAGACAGGCCCCTGGGGAGACCCAGTACTTC. This chain links TRBV30 with TRBJ2-5, with a possible D match to TRBD1 (6 bases). V was trimmed by 8 bases and J by 5 bases, leaving 21 bases between them. This CDR3 is 14 amino acids long. Germline V lookup: CDR1 GTSNPN, CDR2 SVGIG (reference sequence).